The 25 T cell receptor beta chains below all came from one sample that was sequenced in a study of shared clonotypes between healthy human individuals. Sequenced by immunoSEQ multiplex PCR; TCRdb stores in-frame clones only, minus some. The table has about 100,000 clones, roughly three quarters seen once. The sequenced sample consisted of memory CD8+ T cells sorted from blood. The subset was: CD45RO+ cells pooled with CCR7-negative TemRA cells. The receptors here all came from a man aged 25-45 years in good health.

This clone was observed at least ten times. The V gene is TRBV6-4, the J gene TRBJ2-1; TRBD2 might be the D (6 bases). V gave up 0 bases and J gave up 3 bases, with 9 bases separating them. Germline loops: CDR1 MRHNA, CDR2 SNTAGT. CDR3 length equals 15 residues. The CDR3, as DNA: TGTGCCAGCAGTGACTCTAGCGGAGACTACAATGAGCAGTTCTTC. It encodes CASSDSSGDYNEQFF.

Comment on this clone: Other DNA sequences within the sample encode an identical CDR3. This chain uses TRBV29-1 with TRBJ1-1; tentatively, D is TRBD1 (5 bases). This CDR3 spans 12 amino acids. Germline CDR1 is SQVTM and CDR2 is ANQGSEA. V was pared by 5 bases and J by 3 bases, with 10 bases between. The CDR3 coding sequence is TGCAGCGTTCATCCGGGACACACTGAAGCTTTCTTT. It encodes CSVHPGHTEAFF.

V and J are TRBV9 and TRBJ2-3, with 7 nucleotides matching TRBD2. This CDR3 is 15 amino acids long. After removal of 2 bases from V and 2 bases from J, the junction contained 5 bases not matched to a gene. Germline-derived CDR1 and CDR2 are SGDLS and YYNGEE. The CDR3 reads CASSVSGRNTDTQYF. The DNA for the CDR3 is TGTGCCAGCAGCGTTTCCGGGAGGAACACAGATACGCAGTATTTT.

This rearrangement joins TRBV5-1 to TRBJ1-2; D ambiguous. Trimming left V 0 bases short and J 4 bases short, with 10 bases between. Germline V lookup: CDR1 SGHRS, CDR2 YFSETQ. CDR3 size: 14 residues. The DNA of the CDR3 is TGCGCCAGCAGCTTGGGGGATTCGGTCTATGGCTACACCTTC. This gives the protein CASSLGDSVYGYTF.

The chain links TRBV19 to TRBJ2-1; D might be TRBD2 (6 bases). V lost 6 bases and J lost 2, with 17 bases in between. The CDR3 runs to 16 residues. Germline CDR1 LNHDA, CDR2 SQIVND (reference sequence). The CDR3 here is CASRNSGGGTYNEQFF. The CDR3 bases are TGTGCCAGTAGAAATAGCGGAGGCGGCACCTACAATGAGCAGTTCTTC.

The V and J genes are TRBV7-8 and TRBJ2-7; a weak D match, TRBD1 (7 bases). CDR1 and CDR2 (germline): SGHVS, FQNEAQ. CDR3 length: 19 residues. Trimming took 4 bases from V and 5 from J, leaving 30 bases between them. The CDR3 region has the DNA TGTGCCAGCAGCTGGAGGGGGCGCATCGGTCTCCTCGACGAGGACGAGCAGTACTTC. Its translation: CASSWRGRIGLLDEDEQYF.

This chain links TRBV4-2 with TRBJ1-1; unclear D gene. CDR3 length: 15 amino acids. The germline V gene encodes CDR1 LGHNA and CDR2 YNFKEQ. V dropped 5 bases and J dropped 1 base, with 14 bases sitting between them. DNA of the CDR3: TGTGCCAGCAGCTTGTTGTATCAGGAGAACACTGAAGCTTTCTTT. It encodes CASSLLYQENTEAFF.

This clone was seen a single time. This chain links TRBV7-8 with TRBJ2-7, with a possible D match to TRBD2 (6 bases). Germline CDR1 and CDR2: SGHVS and FQNEAQ. CDR3 size: 14 residues. V lost 5 bases, J lost 3 bases, and 14 bases lay in between. CDR3 amino acids: CASSTRTKLYEQYF. CDR3 nucleotides: TGTGCCAGCAGCACTCGGACTAAGCTCTACGAGCAGTACTTC. Using reference TRBV7-8 and TRBJ2-7 for the parts outside the CDR3, the full variable domain is GAGVSQSPRYKVAKRGQDVALRCDPISGHVSLFWYQQALGQGPEFLTYFQNEAQLDKSGLPSDRFFAERPEGSVSTLKIQRTQQEDSAVYLCASSTRTKLYEQYFGPGTRLTVT.

V is TRBV5-1 and J is TRBJ2-7; D assignment may be TRBD1 or TRBD2 (5 bases each). Germline V lookup: CDR1 SGHRS, CDR2 YFSETQ. Trimming removed 4 bases from V and 5 bases from J, with 19 bases in between. This CDR3 is 15 amino acids long. For the CDR3, the DNA is TGCGCCAGCAGCCTGGGGTGGGGGTTTAAAGACGAGCAGTACTTC. It translates to CASSLGWGFKDEQYF.

This clone was counted between two and nine times. J is TRBJ2-7 and V is TRBV4-1; 7 nucleotides line up with TRBD2. This CDR3 comprises 17 residues. V shed 0 bases, J shed 3 bases, and the junction held 11 bases outside the gene matches. Germline V gene sequence: CDR1 MGHRA, CDR2 YSYEKL. The DNA for the CDR3 is TGCGCCAGCAGCCAAGATAACGATCGGGCGGGAGACTACGAGCAGTACTTC. Its translation is CASSQDNDRAGDYEQYF.

The CDR3 DNA follows: TGTGCCATCAGTGAGCCGACCGGCCGGGGACAGGGGACACTACGAACCACCGGGGAGCTGTTTTTT. Translating it yields CAISEPTGRGQGTLRTTGELFF. V usage is TRBV10-3 and J usage is TRBJ2-2, with 10 nucleotides matching TRBD1. The CDR3 contains 22 residues. V dropped 2 bases and J dropped 4; count of bases not matched to a gene: 22. Germline V gene lookup returns CDR1 ENHRY and CDR2 SYGVKD.

The J gene is TRBJ2-7, the V gene TRBV15; 8 bases are shared with TRBD1. The germline CDR1 and CDR2 sequences are LNHNV and YYDKDF (reference sequence). The junction had 10 bases not matched to a gene; V was cut back by 6 bases and J by 6 bases. The length of the CDR3 is 14 residues. This CDR3 is CATRDRETFVEQYF. For the CDR3, the DNA is TGTGCCACCAGGGACAGGGAAACTTTCGTCGAGCAGTACTTC.

CDR3 in DNA: TGTGCCTGGACCCCAAGGACAGGGATTTCCTACGAGCAGTACTTC. This sequence encodes CAWTPRTGISYEQYF. This rearrangement joins TRBV30 to TRBJ2-5, with 8 bases fitting TRBD1. The J call may be in error: the DNA end matches TRBJ2-7 better. The CDR3 spans 15 residues. Germline V gives CDR1 GTSNPN, CDR2 SVGIG (reference sequence).

The CDR3 coding sequence is TGTGCCAGCAGCATCACGGGAGTTGGCGAGCAGTACTTC. Protein product: CASSITGVGEQYF. This chain connects TRBV13 to TRBJ2-7; D possibly corresponds to TRBD2 (6 bases). Germline V CDR1 and CDR2: PRHDT, FYEKMQ (reference sequence). Deletions cut 5 bases from V and 6 bases from J, with 14 bases between. The CDR3 spans 13 residues.

V gene TRBV6-1 combines with J gene TRBJ2-3; D is unclear. The CDR3 extends over 15 amino acids. The germline CDR1 and CDR2 sequences are MNHNS and SASEGT. The germline V and J ends were trimmed by 3 bases and 0 bases, with 10 bases remaining between them. CDR3 sequence (DNA): TGTGCCAGCAGTGAGGCACCAATCAGCACAGATACGCAGTATTTT. It translates to CASSEAPISTDTQYF.

Only one count was recorded for this clone. The chain recombines TRBV7-9 with TRBJ1-2, with a tentative D call TRBD1 (5 bases). Germline CDR1 reads SEHNR; CDR2 reads FQNEAQ (reference sequence). The CDR3 contains 15 residues. Trimming took off 2 bases at V and 5 bases at J, with 15 bases between the two ends. The CDR3 protein is CASSLRDLLTYGYTF. Here the CDR3 DNA reads TGTGCCAGCAGCTTAAGGGACCTTTTAACTTATGGCTACACCTTC.

The CDR3 bases are TGTGCCAGCAGTGAATCTGAAGGATCACAGGGCAGTCAGCCCCAGCATTTT. Translation: CASSESEGSQGSQPQHF. The rearrangement joins TRBV25-1 to TRBJ1-5; possibly TRBD1 for D (6 bases). V was trimmed by 1 base and J by 6 bases, leaving 19 bases between them. Germline V gene sequence: CDR1 MGHDK, CDR2 SYGVNS. CDR3 length: 17 residues.

The chain uses TRBV11-2 and TRBJ1-1; TRBD1 aligns across 8 bases. The CDR3 extends over 13 amino acids. The V gene end was trimmed by 6 bases and the J gene end by 5 bases; junction bases not matched to a gene: 5. The germline V gene has CDR1 SGHAT and CDR2 FQNNGV. The CDR3 protein is CASSGTGLTEAFF. CDR3 bases: TGTGCCAGCAGTGGGACAGGACTTACTGAAGCTTTCTTT.

V usage is TRBV7-2 and J usage is TRBJ1-1; perhaps TRBD1 as D (6 bases). The CDR3 extends over 14 amino acids. Germline V gene data show CDR1 as SGHTA and CDR2 as FQGNSA. V was clipped by 1 base and J by 3 bases, with 9 bases between them. CDR3 coding DNA: TGTGCCAGCAGCTTAGGGGACACATACACTGAAGCTTTCTTT. Its protein product is CASSLGDTYTEAFF.

This clone was counted once. The genes are TRBV28 and TRBJ2-7; a possible D gene is TRBD1 (8 bases). Per germline, CDR1 MDHEN and CDR2 SYDVKM. This CDR3 contains 17 residues. Deletions cut 3 bases from V and 4 bases from J, with 22 bases between. CDR3 sequence (DNA): TGTGCCAGCAGTTTGTCCCGAAACACAGGGGGGGAGTACGAGCAGTACTTC. Translating it yields CASSLSRNTGGEYEQYF.

V and J are TRBV6-6 and TRBJ2-7; 7 positions agree with TRBD2. The J segment lost 0 bases and the V segment lost 5 bases, leaving 4 bases of the junction unmatched. Germline V gene lookup returns CDR1 MNHNY and CDR2 SVGAGI (reference sequence). This CDR3 region has 14 residues. In DNA form, the CDR3 reads TGTGCCAGCAGTAGAGCGGGGCCCTCCTACGAGCAGTACTTC. This gives the protein CASSRAGPSYEQYF.

The chain links TRBV5-4 to TRBJ2-7; TRBD1 aligns across 9 bases. Germline V lookup: CDR1 SGHNT, CDR2 YYREEE (reference sequence). The V gene end was trimmed by 3 bases and the J gene end by 3 bases; junction bases not matched to a gene: 4. The CDR3 has 14 amino acids. Here the CDR3 DNA reads TGTGCCAGCAGCTCCGGGGACAGGGTCTACGAGCAGTACTTC. Its protein product is CASSSGDRVYEQYF.

The chain uses TRBV27 and TRBJ2-1; tentative D call: TRBD1 (6 bases). Deletions cut 0 bases from V and 8 bases from J, with 11 bases between. The germline V gene encodes CDR1 MNHEY and CDR2 SMNVEV (reference sequence). The CDR3 is made up of 14 amino acids. The CDR3 sequence is CASSLSAGADEQFF. The CDR3 nucleotides read TGTGCCAGCAGTTTATCCGCAGGGGCCGATGAGCAGTTCTTC.

This sequence joins TRBV7-6 and TRBJ2-7; tentatively, D is TRBD2 (6 bases). The germline V and J ends were trimmed by 2 bases and 4 bases, with 12 bases remaining between them. Germline V lookup: CDR1 SGHVS, CDR2 FNYEAQ. The CDR3 has 14 amino acids. In nucleotides, the CDR3 is TGTGCCAGCAGCTTAAGCGACGGGAGATACGAGCAGTACTTC. Encoded protein: CASSLSDGRYEQYF. Full variable domain (remainder filled in from reference TRBV7-6 and TRBJ2-7): GAGVSQSPRYKVTKRGQDVALRCDPISGHVSLYWYRQALGQGPEFLTYFNYEAQQDKSGLPNDRFSAERPEGSISTLTIQRTEQRDSAMYRCASSLSDGRYEQYFGPGTRLTVT.

V usage is TRBV4-2 and J usage is TRBJ1-1; D perhaps matches TRBD1 (5 bases). The germline V gene has CDR1 LGHNA and CDR2 YNFKEQ. V lost 5 bases and J 0 bases, leaving 10 bases between the germline ends. CDR3 length equals 14 residues. Here the CDR3 reads CASSLGRMNTEAFF. In DNA, the CDR3 is TGTGCCAGCAGCTTGGGACGGATGAACACTGAAGCTTTCTTT.